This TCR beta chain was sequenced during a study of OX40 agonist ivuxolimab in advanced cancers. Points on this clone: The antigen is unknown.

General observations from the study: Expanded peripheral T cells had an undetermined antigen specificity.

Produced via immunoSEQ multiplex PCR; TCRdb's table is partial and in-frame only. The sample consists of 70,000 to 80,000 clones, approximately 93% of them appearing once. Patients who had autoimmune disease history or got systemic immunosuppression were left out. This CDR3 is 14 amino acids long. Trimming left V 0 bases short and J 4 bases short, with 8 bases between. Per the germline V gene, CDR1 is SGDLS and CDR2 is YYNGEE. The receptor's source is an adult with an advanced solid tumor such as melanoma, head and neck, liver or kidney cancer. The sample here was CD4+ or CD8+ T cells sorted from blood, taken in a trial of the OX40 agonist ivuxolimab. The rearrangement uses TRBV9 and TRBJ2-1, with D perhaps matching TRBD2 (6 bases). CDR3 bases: TGTGCCAGCAGCGTAGATGCGGGGTACAATGAGCAGTTCTTC. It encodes CASSVDAGYNEQFF.